This is a list of T cell receptor beta chains from one sample in a study of shared clonotypes between healthy human individuals. Generated by immunoSEQ multiplex PCR, the TCRdb table keeps only in-frame clones and is missing some. The data hold roughly 680,000 clones, with 55% to 80% observed a single time. The sample was memory CD4+ T cells sorted from blood. The receptors shown here come from a woman aged 30 to 39 in good health. Both conserved end residues are part of each CDR3. The D gene is left open where the match is weak. Where a row states a size, it is once, few, many or the class of an expanded clone; other rows omit it.

clone size: -
V gene: TRBV5-1
D gene: -
J gene: TRBJ1-3
CDR3 DNA: TGCGCCAGCAGCCTAGGGACAAGCTCTGGAAACACCATATATTTT
CDR3 protein: CASSLGTSSGNTIYF

clone size: -
V gene: TRBV7-2
D gene: TRBD1
J gene: TRBJ1-2
CDR3 DNA: TGTGCCAGCAGCTGGGGACAGCAGATCTATGGCTACACCTTC
CDR3 protein: CASSWGQQIYGYTF

clone size: -
V gene: TRBV11-3
D gene: -
J gene: TRBJ1-1
CDR3 DNA: TGTGCCAGCAGCGCTAGTCGGGGGGGCGGAAAAGCTTTCTTT
CDR3 protein: CASSASRGGGKAFF

clone size: -
V gene: TRBV19
D gene: TRBD2
J gene: TRBJ2-5
CDR3 DNA: TGTGCCACCCGACCCGAGACTAGCGAAGAGACCCAGTACTTC
CDR3 protein: CATRPETSEETQYF

clone size: once
V gene: TRBV19
D gene: -
J gene: TRBJ2-1
CDR3 DNA: TGTGCCAGTACCTCCTGGGGGACACCCGAGGACAATGAGCAGTTCTTC
CDR3 protein: CASTSWGTPEDNEQFF

clone size: few
V gene: TRBV28
D gene: TRBD1
J gene: TRBJ1-2
CDR3 DNA: TGTGCCGGCGAAAACAGGGGGCGCGGCTATGGCTACACCTTC
CDR3 protein: CAGENRGRGYGYTF

clone size: -
V gene: TRBV10-3
D gene: TRBD2
J gene: TRBJ2-1
CDR3 DNA: TGTGCCATCAGTAAAAAGGGACTAGAGAATTCCGATGAGCAGTTCTTC
CDR3 protein: CAISKKGLENSDEQFF

clone size: -
V gene: TRBV7-2
D gene: TRBD1
J gene: TRBJ2-7
CDR3 DNA: TGTGCCAGCAGCCTCGACAGGGGTGGGCGCGAGCAGTACTTC
CDR3 protein: CASSLDRGGREQYF

clone size: -
V gene: TRBV30
D gene: TRBD1
J gene: TRBJ1-2
CDR3 DNA: TGTGCCTGGAGTCCGCCCGGGACAGGGAATAACTATGGCTACACCTTC
CDR3 protein: CAWSPPGTGNNYGYTF

clone size: -
V gene: TRBV28
D gene: -
J gene: TRBJ1-1
CDR3 DNA: TGTGCCAGCAGTGTTGGACAGTTTTTCTCTACTGAAGCTTTCTTT
CDR3 protein: CASSVGQFFSTEAFF

clone size: once
V gene: TRBV27
D gene: TRBD1
J gene: TRBJ2-1
CDR3 DNA: TGTGCCACCAGAGGCGGGACAGGGCACAATGAGCAGTTCTTC
CDR3 protein: CATRGGTGHNEQFF

clone size: -
V gene: TRBV6-1
D gene: -
J gene: TRBJ2-3
CDR3 DNA: TGTGCCAGCAGTTTGCAGGGGCCTCCAGATACGCAGTATTTT
CDR3 protein: CASSLQGPPDTQYF

clone size: once
V gene: TRBV27
D gene: -
J gene: TRBJ2-3
CDR3 DNA: TGTGCCAGCAGTTTTTTCGGGGGCGGGAGCTCAGATACGCAGTATTTT
CDR3 protein: CASSFFGGGSSDTQYF

clone size: -
V gene: TRBV28
D gene: TRBD1
J gene: TRBJ1-5
CDR3 DNA: TGTGCCAGCAGTACACAGGGGGTGCAGCCCCAGCATTTT
CDR3 protein: CASSTQGVQPQHF

clone size: once
V gene: TRBV5-1
D gene: -
J gene: TRBJ2-5
CDR3 DNA: TGCGCCAGCAGCGTAAACAGGGCCGAAGAGACCCAGTACTTC
CDR3 protein: CASSVNRAEETQYF

clone size: once
V gene: TRBV7-3
D gene: -
J gene: TRBJ2-4
CDR3 DNA: TGTGCCAGCAGCTTAACTCCGGGGGTGAACATTCAGTACTTC
CDR3 protein: CASSLTPGVNIQYF

clone size: -
V gene: TRBV5-1
D gene: -
J gene: TRBJ2-5
CDR3 DNA: TGCGCCAGCAGCCCACCCGGGACCAATCGAATAGGGGCCCAGTACTTC
CDR3 protein: CASSPPGTNRIGAQYF

clone size: -
V gene: TRBV6-1
D gene: -
J gene: TRBJ2-5
CDR3 DNA: TGTGCCAGCAGTGTCCCCAGGGGCACGGGGGAGACCCAGTACTTC
CDR3 protein: CASSVPRGTGETQYF

clone size: -
V gene: TRBV28
D gene: TRBD2
J gene: TRBJ2-3
CDR3 DNA: TGTGCCAGCAGCCACCCAGGACTAGCGGGTACTGATACGCAGTATTTT
CDR3 protein: CASSHPGLAGTDTQYF

clone size: -
V gene: TRBV5-4
D gene: -
J gene: TRBJ2-7
CDR3 DNA: TGTGCCAGCAGCACCGGGACGACGGCCGTGGCCGGCGAGCAGTACTTC
CDR3 protein: CASSTGTTAVAGEQYF

clone size: once
V gene: TRBV28
D gene: -
J gene: TRBJ2-2
CDR3 DNA: TGTGCCAGCAGTTCCCCAGTAATCGCGAACACCGGGGAGCTGTTTTTT
CDR3 protein: CASSSPVIANTGELFF

clone size: -
V gene: TRBV5-1
D gene: TRBD1
J gene: TRBJ2-1
CDR3 DNA: TGCGCCAGCAGCTTGGGACAGGGTAGCTACAATGAGCAGTTCTTC
CDR3 protein: CASSLGQGSYNEQFF

clone size: once
V gene: TRBV7-3
D gene: -
J gene: TRBJ1-1
CDR3 DNA: TGTGCCAGCAGCTTAACAGGGTTGGGGACTGAAGCTTTCTTT
CDR3 protein: CASSLTGLGTEAFF

clone size: -
V gene: TRBV5-1
D gene: TRBD2
J gene: TRBJ2-1
CDR3 DNA: TGCGCCAGCAGCCAAGCTAGCGGCTCCTACAATGAGCAGTTCTTC
CDR3 protein: CASSQASGSYNEQFF

clone size: -
V gene: TRBV6-6
D gene: TRBD1
J gene: TRBJ1-2
CDR3 DNA: TGTGCCAGCAGTTTCGCCGGGACAGGGGGCGAAGGCTACACCTTC
CDR3 protein: CASSFAGTGGEGYTF

clone size: -
V gene: TRBV28
D gene: -
J gene: TRBJ2-7
CDR3 DNA: TGTGCCAGCAGCGAGCTTCTTGATTCCTCCTACGAGCAGTACTTC
CDR3 protein: CASSELLDSSYEQYF

clone size: once
V gene: TRBV28
D gene: TRBD1
J gene: TRBJ1-2
CDR3 DNA: TGTGCCAGCAGTTTATTGACAGGGGGTGGCTATGGCTACACCTTC
CDR3 protein: CASSLLTGGGYGYTF

clone size: once
V gene: TRBV18
D gene: -
J gene: TRBJ1-1
CDR3 DNA: TGTGCCAGCTCTCGCTCGACAGGTGAGAACACTGAAGCTTTCTTT
CDR3 protein: CASSRSTGENTEAFF

clone size: few
V gene: TRBV28
D gene: -
J gene: TRBJ1-2
CDR3 DNA: TGTGCCACCGCCCCGGGGAATTTCTATGGCTACACCTTC
CDR3 protein: CATAPGNFYGYTF